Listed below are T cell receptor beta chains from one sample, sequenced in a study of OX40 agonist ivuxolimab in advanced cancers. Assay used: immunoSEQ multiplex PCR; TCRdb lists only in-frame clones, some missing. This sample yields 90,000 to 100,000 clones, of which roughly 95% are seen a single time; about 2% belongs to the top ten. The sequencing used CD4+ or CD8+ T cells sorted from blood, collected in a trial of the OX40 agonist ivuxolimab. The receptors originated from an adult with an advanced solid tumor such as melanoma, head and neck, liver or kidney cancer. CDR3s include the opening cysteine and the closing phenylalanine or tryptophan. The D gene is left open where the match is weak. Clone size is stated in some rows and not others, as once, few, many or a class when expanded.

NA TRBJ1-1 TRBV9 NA CASSRDNLNTEAFF TGTGCCAGCAGCCGGGACAATCTGAACACTGAAGCTTTCTTT
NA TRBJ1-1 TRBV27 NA CASSLMGLSTEAFF TGTGCCAGCAGTTTGATGGGTCTAAGCACTGAAGCTTTCTTT
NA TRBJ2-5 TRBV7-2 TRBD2 CASSLGGGGETQYF TGTGCCAGCAGCTTAGGCGGGGGGGGAGAGACCCAGTACTTC
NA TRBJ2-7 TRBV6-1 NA CASRDGDLWGQYF TGTGCCTCCCGGGACGGTGACCTTTGGGGGCAGTACTTC
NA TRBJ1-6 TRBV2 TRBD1 CASRDRGPRYTLHF TGTGCCAGCAGAGACAGGGGGCCGCGCTACACCCTCCACTTT
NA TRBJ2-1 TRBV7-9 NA CANSLEDYNEQFF TGTGCCAACAGCTTAGAAGACTACAATGAGCAGTTCTTC
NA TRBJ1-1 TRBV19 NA CASSSSGNTEAFF TGTGCCAGTAGTAGCTCGGGGAACACTGAAGCTTTCTTT
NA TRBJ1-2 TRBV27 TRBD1 CASSYRGEDYGYTF TGTGCCAGCAGTTACAGGGGGGAAGACTATGGCTACACCTTC
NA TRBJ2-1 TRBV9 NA CASRRDSLIDEQFF TGTGCCAGCAGACGGGACTCCCTTATCGATGAGCAGTTCTTC
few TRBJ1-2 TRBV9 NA CASRRTADDGYTF TGTGCCAGCAGGAGGACGGCAGACGATGGCTACACCTTC
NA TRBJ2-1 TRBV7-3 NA CASSLGGGGHEQFF TGTGCCAGCAGCTTAGGGGGCGGAGGGCATGAGCAGTTCTTC
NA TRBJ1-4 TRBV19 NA CASSLGFGLDEKLFF TGTGCCAGTAGTCTGGGTTTCGGCCTCGATGAAAAACTGTTTTTT
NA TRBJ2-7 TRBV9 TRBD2 CASSPAGGPVYEQYF TGTGCCAGCAGCCCAGCGGGAGGGCCTGTGTACGAGCAGTACTTC
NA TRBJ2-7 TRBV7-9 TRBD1 CASSSGTGVYEQYF TGTGCCAGCAGCTCCGGGACAGGGGTTTACGAGCAGTACTTC
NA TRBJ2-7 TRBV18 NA CASSPPSDPEQYF TGTGCCAGCTCACCACCCTCGGATCCCGAGCAGTACTTC
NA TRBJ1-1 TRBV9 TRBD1 CASSGTGGNWNTEAFF TGTGCCAGCAGTGGGACAGGGGGAAATTGGAACACTGAAGCTTTCTTT
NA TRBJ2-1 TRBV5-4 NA CASSLYREVDEQFF TGTGCCAGCAGCTTGTACAGGGAGGTAGATGAGCAGTTCTTC
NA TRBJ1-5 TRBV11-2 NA CASSLGGASNQPQHF TGTGCCAGCAGCTTAGGAGGGGCCAGCAATCAGCCCCAGCATTTT
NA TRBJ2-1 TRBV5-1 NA CASLRDGGHNEQFF TGCGCCAGCTTGCGGGACGGAGGACACAATGAGCAGTTCTTC
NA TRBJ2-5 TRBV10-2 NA CASSGKGAEETQYF TGCGCCAGCAGTGGGAAGGGCGCGGAAGAGACCCAGTACTTC
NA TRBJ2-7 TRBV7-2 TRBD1 CASSSRPGTGKAPYEQYF TGTGCCAGCAGCTCACGTCCCGGGACAGGGAAGGCCCCCTACGAGCAGTACTTC
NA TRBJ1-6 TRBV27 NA CASSLQGVTASPLHF TGTGCCAGCAGTTTACAGGGTGTTACAGCTTCACCCCTCCACTTT
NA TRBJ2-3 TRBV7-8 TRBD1 CASSLRGTGPADTQYF TGTGCCAGCAGCTTAAGAGGGACAGGTCCAGCAGATACGCAGTATTTT
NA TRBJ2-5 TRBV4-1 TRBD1 CASSQVTGKETQYF TGCGCCAGCAGCCAGGTGACAGGGAAGGAGACCCAGTACTTC
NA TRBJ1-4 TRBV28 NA CASSPVDGGDEKLFF TGTGCCAGCAGCCCCGTCGATGGGGGAGATGAAAAACTGTTTTTT
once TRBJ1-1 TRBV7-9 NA CASVVAAGQGAFF TGTGCCAGCGTAGTGGCCGCGGGCCAGGGAGCTTTCTTT
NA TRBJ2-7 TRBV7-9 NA CASNSDPVKSYEQYF TGTGCCAGCAATTCGGACCCAGTTAAATCCTACGAGCAGTACTTC
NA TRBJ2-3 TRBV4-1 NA CASSQAGSSTDTQYF TGCGCCAGCAGCCAAGCAGGGTCTAGCACAGATACGCAGTATTTT
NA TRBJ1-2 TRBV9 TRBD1 CASSVGDRVPGYTF TGTGCCAGCAGCGTAGGGGACAGGGTTCCTGGCTACACCTTC
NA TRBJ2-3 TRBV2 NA CASSPGDRVGYF TGTGCCAGCAGTCCCGGTGACCGCGTTGGGTATTTT
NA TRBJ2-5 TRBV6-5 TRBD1 CASGDRGQTETQYF TGTGCCAGCGGGGACAGGGGGCAGACGGAGACCCAGTACTTC
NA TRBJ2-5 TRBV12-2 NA CASRLPLRGQETQYF TGTGCAAGTCGCTTACCTTTGCGGGGGCAAGAGACCCAGTACTTC
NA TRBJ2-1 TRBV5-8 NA CASSLAPSARNEQFF TGTGCCAGCAGCTTGGCCCCCTCCGCCAGAAACGAGCAGTTCTTC
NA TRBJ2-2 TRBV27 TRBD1 CASSPPTGAPGELFF TGTGCCAGCAGTCCCCCGACAGGGGCCCCCGGGGAGCTGTTTTTT
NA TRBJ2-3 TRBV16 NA CASSQNANSRTTDTQYF TGTGCCAGCAGCCAAAATGCGAACTCCCGGACGACAGATACGCAGTATTTT
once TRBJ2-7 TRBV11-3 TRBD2 CASSFSGSYEQYF TGTGCCAGCAGCTTTAGCGGGAGCTACGAGCAGTACTTC
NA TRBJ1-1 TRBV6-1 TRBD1 CASSEATPDRGIVNTEAFF TGTGCCAGCAGTGAAGCGACGCCGGACAGGGGGATTGTGAACACTGAAGCTTTCTTT
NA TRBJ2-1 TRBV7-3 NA CASSLRGTSEQFF TGTGCCAGCAGCTTAAGAGGGACAAGTGAGCAGTTCTTC
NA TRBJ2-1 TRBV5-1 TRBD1 CASSLGQGLTEQFF TGCGCCAGCAGCTTAGGACAGGGTTTGACTGAGCAGTTCTTC
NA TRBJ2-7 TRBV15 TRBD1 CATSREGQGSYEQYF TGTGCCACCAGCAGGGAGGGACAGGGGTCCTACGAGCAGTACTTC
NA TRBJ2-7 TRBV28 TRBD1 CASSGDRGVAEQYF TGTGCCAGCAGTGGCGACAGGGGAGTCGCCGAGCAGTACTTC
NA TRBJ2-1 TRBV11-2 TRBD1 CASSSTGDNEQFF TGTGCCAGCAGCTCCACAGGGGACAATGAGCAGTTCTTC
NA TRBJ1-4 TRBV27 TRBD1 CASSTTGVDEKLFF TGTGCCAGCAGTACGACAGGGGTTGATGAAAAACTGTTTTTT
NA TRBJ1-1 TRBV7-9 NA CASSRGGGGTEAFF TGTGCCAGCAGCCGAGGCGGGGGCGGCACTGAAGCTTTCTTT
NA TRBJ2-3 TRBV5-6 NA CASSMAGPTVAADTQYF TGTGCCAGCAGCATGGCCGGACCGACAGTGGCGGCAGATACGCAGTATTTT
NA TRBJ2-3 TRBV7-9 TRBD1 CASSNRGEADTQYF TGTGCCAGCAGCAACAGGGGCGAGGCAGATACGCAGTATTTT
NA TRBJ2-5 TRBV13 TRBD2 CASSHGLAGKETQYF TGTGCCAGCAGCCACGGACTAGCGGGAAAGGAGACCCAGTACTTC
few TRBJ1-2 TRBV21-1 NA CASSIRAVYGYTF TGTGCCAGCAGCATCCGGGCCGTATATGGCTACACCTTC
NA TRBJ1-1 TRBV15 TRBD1 CATSAQGENTEAFF TGTGCCACCAGCGCTCAGGGGGAGAACACTGAAGCTTTCTTT
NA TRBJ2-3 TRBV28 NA CASSLIATSIDTQYF TGTGCCAGCAGTTTAATTGCAACCTCTATCGATACGCAGTATTTT
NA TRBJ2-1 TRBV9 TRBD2 CASSAGLAGGHEQFF TGTGCCAGCAGCGCAGGACTAGCGGGGGGCCATGAGCAGTTCTTC
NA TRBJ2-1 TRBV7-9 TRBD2 CASSALTSGLYNEQFF TGTGCCAGCAGCGCACTAACTAGCGGCCTCTACAATGAGCAGTTCTTC
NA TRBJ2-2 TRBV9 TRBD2 CASSPRIAGGDGELFF TGTGCCAGCAGCCCCCGGATCGCGGGAGGGGACGGGGAGCTGTTTTTT
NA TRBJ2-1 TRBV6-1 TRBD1 CASQDRGPGYEQFF TGTGCCAGCCAGGACAGGGGGCCTGGCTATGAGCAGTTCTTC
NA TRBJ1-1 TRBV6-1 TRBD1 CASRYRDSLTAFF TGTGCCAGCAGGTACCGGGACAGCTTAACGGCTTTCTTT
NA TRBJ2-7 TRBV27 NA CASSLLSGEQYF TGTGCCAGCAGTTTACTTTCGGGCGAGCAGTACTTC
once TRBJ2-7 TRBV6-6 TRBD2 CASSYAGGVEEQYF TGTGCCAGCTCCTACGCGGGGGGGGTTGAGGAGCAGTACTTC
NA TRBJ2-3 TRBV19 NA CASIGPTETSSTDTQYF TGTGCCAGTATCGGCCCGACCGAAACGTCTAGCACAGATACGCAGTATTTT
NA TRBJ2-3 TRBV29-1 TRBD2 CSSKPSGVDTQYF TGCAGCTCTAAGCCTAGCGGGGTAGATACGCAGTATTTT